This TCR beta chain was captured in a study of blood T cell repertoires in COVID-19. Overall study: The origin of the acute and convalescent COVID-19 samples was the United States, Italy and Spain. T cells, B-cell-depleted T cells, or PBMCs supplied cDNA or gDNA.

Only in-frame clones appear in the TCRdb table, and some are missing; sequencing was by immunoSEQ multiplex PCR. The sample holds about 170,000 clones; roughly 86% are singletons and the top ten take around 1.4%. V trimming: 0 bases; J trimming: 7 bases; junction bases outside the gene matches: 7. This CDR3 is 16 amino acids long. CDR1 is LGHNA, CDR2 YSLEER, per germline. The genes are TRBV4-3 and TRBJ1-5, with TRBD1 matching 9 bases. The sequencing sample was made of peripheral blood. The source of this sequence is a woman in her 50s with acute or convalescent COVID-19. The chain's CDR3 is CASSQETGTGSQPQHF. Here the CDR3 DNA reads TGCGCCAGCAGCCAAGAAACCGGGACAGGGTCCCAGCCCCAGCATTTT.